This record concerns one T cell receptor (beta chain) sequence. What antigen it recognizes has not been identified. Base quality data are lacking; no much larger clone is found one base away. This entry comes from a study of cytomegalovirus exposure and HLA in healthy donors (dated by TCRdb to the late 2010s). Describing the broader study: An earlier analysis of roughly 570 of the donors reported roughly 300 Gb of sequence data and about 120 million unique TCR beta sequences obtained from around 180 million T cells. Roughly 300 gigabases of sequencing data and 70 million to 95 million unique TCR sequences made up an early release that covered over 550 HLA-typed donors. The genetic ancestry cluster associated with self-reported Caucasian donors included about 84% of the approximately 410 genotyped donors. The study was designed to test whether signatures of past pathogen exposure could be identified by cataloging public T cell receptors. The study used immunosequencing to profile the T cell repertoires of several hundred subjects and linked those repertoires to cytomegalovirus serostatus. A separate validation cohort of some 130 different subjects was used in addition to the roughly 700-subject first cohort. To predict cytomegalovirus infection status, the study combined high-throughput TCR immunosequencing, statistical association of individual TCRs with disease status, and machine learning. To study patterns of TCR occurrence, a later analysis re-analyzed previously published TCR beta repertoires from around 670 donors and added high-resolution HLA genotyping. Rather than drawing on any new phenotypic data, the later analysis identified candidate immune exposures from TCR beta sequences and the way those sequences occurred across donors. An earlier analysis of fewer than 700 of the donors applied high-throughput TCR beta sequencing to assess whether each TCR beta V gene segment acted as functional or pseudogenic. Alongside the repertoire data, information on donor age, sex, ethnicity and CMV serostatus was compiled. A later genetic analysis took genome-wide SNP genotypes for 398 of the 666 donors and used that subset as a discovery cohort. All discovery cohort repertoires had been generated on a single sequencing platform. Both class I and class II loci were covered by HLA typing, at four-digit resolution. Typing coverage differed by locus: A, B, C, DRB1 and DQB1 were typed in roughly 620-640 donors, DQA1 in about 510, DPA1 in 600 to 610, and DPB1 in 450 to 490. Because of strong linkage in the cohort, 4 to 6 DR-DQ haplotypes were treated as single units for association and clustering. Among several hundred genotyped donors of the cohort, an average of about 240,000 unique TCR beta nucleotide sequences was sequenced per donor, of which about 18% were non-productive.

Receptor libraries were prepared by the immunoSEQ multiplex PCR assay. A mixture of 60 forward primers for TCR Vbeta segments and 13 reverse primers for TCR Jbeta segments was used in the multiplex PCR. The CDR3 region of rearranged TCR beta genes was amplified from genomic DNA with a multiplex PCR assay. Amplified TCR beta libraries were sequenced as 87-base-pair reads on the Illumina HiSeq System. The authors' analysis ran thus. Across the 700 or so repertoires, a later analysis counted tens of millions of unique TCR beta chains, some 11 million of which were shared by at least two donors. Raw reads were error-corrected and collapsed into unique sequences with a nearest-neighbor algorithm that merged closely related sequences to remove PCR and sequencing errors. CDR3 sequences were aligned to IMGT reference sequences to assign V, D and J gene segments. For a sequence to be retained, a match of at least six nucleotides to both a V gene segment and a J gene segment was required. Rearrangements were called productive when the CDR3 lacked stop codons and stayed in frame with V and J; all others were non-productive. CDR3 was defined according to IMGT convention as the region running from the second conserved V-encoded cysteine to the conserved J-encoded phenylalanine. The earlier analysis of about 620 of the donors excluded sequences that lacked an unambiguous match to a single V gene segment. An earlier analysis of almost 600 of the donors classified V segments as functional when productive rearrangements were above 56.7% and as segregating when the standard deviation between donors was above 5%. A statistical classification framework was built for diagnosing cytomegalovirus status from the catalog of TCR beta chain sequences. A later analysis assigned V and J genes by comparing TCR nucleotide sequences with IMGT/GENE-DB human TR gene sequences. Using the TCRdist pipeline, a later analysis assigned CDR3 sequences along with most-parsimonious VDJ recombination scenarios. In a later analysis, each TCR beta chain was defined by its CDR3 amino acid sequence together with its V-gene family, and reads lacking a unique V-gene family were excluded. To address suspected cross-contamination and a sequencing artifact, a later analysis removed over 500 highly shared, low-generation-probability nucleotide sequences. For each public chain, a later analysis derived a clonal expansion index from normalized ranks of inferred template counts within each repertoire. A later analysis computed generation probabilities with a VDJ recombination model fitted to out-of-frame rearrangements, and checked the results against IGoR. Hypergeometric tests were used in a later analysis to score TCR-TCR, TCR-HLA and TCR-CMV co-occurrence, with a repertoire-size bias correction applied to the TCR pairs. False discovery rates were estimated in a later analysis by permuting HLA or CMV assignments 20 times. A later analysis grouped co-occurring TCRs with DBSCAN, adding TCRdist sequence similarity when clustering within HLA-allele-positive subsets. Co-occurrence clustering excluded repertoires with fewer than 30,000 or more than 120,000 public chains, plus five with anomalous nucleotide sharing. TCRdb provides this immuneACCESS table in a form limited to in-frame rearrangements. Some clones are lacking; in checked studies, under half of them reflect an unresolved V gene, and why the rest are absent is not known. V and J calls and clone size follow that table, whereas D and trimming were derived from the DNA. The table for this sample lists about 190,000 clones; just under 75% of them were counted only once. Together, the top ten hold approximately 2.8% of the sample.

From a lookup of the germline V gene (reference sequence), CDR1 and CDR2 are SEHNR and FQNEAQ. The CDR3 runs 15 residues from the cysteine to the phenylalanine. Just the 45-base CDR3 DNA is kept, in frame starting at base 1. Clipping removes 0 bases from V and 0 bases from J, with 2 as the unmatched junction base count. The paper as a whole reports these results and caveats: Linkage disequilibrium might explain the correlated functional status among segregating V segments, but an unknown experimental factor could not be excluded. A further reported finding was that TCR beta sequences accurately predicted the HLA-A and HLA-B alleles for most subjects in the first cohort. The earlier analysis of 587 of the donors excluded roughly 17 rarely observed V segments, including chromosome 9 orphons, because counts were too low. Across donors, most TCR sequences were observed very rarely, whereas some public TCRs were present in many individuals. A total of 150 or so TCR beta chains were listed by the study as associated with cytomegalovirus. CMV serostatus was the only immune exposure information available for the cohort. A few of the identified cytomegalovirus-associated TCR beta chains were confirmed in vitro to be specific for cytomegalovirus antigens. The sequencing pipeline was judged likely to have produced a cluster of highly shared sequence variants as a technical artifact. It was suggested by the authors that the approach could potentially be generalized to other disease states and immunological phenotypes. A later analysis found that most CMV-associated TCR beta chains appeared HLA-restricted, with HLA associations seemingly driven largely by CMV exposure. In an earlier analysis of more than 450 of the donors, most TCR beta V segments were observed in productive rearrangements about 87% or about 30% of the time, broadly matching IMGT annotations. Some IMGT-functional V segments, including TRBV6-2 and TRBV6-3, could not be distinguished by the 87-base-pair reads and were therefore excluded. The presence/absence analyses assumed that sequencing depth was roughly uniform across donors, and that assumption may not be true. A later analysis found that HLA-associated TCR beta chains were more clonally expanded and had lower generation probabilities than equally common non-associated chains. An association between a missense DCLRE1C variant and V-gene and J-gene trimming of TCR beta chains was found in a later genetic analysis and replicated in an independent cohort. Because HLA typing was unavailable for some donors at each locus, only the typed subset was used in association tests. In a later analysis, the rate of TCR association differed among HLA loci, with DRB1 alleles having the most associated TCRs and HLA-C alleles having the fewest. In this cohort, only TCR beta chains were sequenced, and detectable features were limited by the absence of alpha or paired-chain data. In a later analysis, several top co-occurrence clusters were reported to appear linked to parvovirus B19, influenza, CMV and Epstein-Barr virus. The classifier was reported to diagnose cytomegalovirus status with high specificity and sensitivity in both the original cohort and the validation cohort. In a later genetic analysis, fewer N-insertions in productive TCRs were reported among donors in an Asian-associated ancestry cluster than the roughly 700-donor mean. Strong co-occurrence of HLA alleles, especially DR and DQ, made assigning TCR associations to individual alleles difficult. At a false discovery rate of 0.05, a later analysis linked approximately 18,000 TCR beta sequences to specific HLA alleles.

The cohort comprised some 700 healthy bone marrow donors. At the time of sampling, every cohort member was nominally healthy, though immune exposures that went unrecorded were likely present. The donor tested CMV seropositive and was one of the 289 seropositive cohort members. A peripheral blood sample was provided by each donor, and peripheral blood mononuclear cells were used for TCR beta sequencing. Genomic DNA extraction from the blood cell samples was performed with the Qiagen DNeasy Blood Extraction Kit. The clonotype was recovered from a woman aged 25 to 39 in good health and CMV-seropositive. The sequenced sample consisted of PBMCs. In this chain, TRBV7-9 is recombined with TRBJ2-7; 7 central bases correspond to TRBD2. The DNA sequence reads TGTGCCAGCAGCTTAGCTGGCGGGAGCTCCTACGAGCAGTACTTC. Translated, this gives CASSLAGGSSYEQYF.